One T cell receptor beta chain is described in this entry. This CDR3 has 13 amino acids. Germline CDR1 is SGHNT and CDR2 is YYREEE (reference sequence). V was cut by 4 bases and J by 7 bases, with 14 bases left in between. The sample is drawn from a study of T cell responses to AZD1222 COVID-19 vaccine. Only in-frame clones appear in the TCRdb table, and some are missing; sequencing was by immunoSEQ multiplex PCR. The table records 150,000 to 200,000 clones, 90% of them present only once. The sequencing used peripheral blood, collected on day 0 of AZD1222 vaccination. The chain couples TRBV5-4 to TRBJ1-2, with D unresolved. The sequence came from an adult in good health. The CDR3: CASSLEGKGGYTF. The CDR3 DNA follows: TGTGCCAGCAGCCTCGAAGGTAAAGGTGGCTACACCTTC.